What follows is one T cell receptor beta chain and its context. What it recognizes is unknown. The source of the sample is a study of beta chain features in type 1 diabetes. The CDR3 covers 17 residues. In germline, CDR1 is SGHRS, CDR2 YFSETQ. Trimming stripped 4 bases from V and 0 bases from J, with 14 bases between. Findings of the study overall: Although PCR might favor shorter templates, it would do so equally in patients and controls. More deletions and fewer insertions at VDJ junctions were seen in type 1 diabetes patients. The study found that naive, central memory and Treg TCRB repertoires appeared more similar in patients than in healthy donors.

Every isolated RNA sample was fully reverse transcribed, so sequencing captured expressed TCRB transcripts. The method was immunoSEQ multiplex PCR; TCRdb's version includes in-frame clones alone and lacks a portion of them. The data contain hundreds of thousands of clones, around a sixth of them singletons. The TCR comes from a man between 18 and 29 years old in good health. The sequenced material came from naive CD4+ T cells from blood. The chain combines TRBV5-1 with TRBJ2-6; D remains ambiguous. The CDR3 protein is CASSVDNRNSGANVLTF. The CDR3 bases are TGCGCCAGCAGCGTCGACAACCGGAACTCTGGGGCCAACGTCCTGACTTTC.